This entry features one T cell receptor (beta chain) sequence. Repertoires were generated with immunoSEQ multiplex PCR, while TCRdb's copy carries only in-frame clones and drops some. The table shows 4,000 to 6,000 clones, with approximately 95% occurring only once. This entry is derived from a study of chemoradiotherapy in HPV16-positive cancers. The CDR3 totals 17 residues. Germline-derived CDR1 and CDR2 are MGHRA and YSYEKL. The V and J ends lost 2 bases and 0 bases, in that order; junction bases with no gene match: 7. The TCR was taken from a human donor with HPV-associated anogenital cancer. V and J are TRBV4-1 and TRBJ1-1; 9 bases agree with TRBD1. Here the sequenced sample was tumor tissue, taken from a patient who underwent chemoradiotherapy. The CDR3 DNA is TGCGCCAGCAGCCAAACTCGACAGGGGGGCGTGAACACTGAAGCTTTCTTT. Residues: CASSQTRQGGVNTEAFF.